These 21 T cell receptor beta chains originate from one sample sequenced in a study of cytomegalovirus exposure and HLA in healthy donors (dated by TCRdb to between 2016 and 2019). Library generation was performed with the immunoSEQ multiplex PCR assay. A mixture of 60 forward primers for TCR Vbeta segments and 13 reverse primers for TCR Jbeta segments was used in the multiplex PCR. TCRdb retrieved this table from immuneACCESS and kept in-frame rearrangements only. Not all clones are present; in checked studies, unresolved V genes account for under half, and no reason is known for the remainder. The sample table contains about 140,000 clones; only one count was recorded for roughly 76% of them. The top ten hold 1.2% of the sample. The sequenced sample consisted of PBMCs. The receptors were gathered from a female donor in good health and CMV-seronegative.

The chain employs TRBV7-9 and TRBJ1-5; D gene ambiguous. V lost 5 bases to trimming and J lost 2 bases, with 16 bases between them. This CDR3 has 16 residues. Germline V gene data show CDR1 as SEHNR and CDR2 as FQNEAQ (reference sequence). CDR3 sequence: CASSASSDTRNQPQHF. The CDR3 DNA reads TGTGCCAGCAGCGCTTCTTCTGACACCCGCAATCAGCCCCAGCATTTT.

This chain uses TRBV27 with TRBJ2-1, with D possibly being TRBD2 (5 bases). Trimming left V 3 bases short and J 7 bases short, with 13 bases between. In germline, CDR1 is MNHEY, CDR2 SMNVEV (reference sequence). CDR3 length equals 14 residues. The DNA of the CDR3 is TGTGCCAGCAGTTTCCTAGGCGGGTCTAATGAGCAGTTCTTC. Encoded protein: CASSFLGGSNEQFF.

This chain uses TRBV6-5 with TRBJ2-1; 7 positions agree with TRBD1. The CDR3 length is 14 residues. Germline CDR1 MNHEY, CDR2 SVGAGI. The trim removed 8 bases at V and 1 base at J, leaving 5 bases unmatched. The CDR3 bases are TGTGCCAGCTCCTACAGGGGTTCCTACAATGAGCAGTTCTTC. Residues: CASSYRGSYNEQFF.

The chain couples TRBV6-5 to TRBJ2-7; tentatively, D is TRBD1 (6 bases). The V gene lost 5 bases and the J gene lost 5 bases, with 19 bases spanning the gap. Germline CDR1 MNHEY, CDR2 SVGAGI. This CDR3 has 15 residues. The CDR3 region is CASSTRTAHPHEQYF. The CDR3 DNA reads TGTGCCAGCAGTACGCGGACAGCGCATCCTCACGAGCAGTACTTC.

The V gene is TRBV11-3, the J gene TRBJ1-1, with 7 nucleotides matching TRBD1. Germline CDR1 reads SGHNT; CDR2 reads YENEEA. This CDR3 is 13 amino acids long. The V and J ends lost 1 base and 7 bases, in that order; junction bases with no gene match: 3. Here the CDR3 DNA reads TGTGCCAGCAGCTTAGGGGACAGCATTGAAGCTTTCTTT. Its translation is CASSLGDSIEAFF.

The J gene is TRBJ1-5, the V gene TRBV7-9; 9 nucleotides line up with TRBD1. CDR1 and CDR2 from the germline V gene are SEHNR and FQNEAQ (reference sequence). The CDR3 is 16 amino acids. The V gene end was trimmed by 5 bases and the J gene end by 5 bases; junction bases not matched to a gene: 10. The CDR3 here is CASSPPGTGPDQPQHF. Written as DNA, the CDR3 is TGTGCCAGCAGCCCTCCTGGGACAGGGCCCGATCAGCCCCAGCATTTT.

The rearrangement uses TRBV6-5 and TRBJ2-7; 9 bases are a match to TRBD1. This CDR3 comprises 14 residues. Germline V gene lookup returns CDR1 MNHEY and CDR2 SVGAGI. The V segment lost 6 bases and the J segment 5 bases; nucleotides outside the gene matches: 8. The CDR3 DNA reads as TGTGCCAGCAGCCACAGGGGGCAGGGGGACGAGCAGTACTTC. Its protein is CASSHRGQGDEQYF.

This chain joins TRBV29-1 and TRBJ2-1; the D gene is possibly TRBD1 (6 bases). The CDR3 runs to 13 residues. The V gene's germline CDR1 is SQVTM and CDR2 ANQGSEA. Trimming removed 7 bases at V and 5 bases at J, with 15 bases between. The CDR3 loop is CSALPTGNNEQFF. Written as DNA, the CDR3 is TGCAGCGCCCTCCCCACAGGGAACAATGAGCAGTTCTTC.

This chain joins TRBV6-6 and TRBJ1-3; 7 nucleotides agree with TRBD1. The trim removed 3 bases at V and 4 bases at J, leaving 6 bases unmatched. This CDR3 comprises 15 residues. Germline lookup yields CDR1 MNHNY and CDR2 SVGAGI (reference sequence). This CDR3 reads CASSYSTGTGNTIYF. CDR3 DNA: TGTGCCAGCAGTTATTCGACAGGGACGGGAAACACCATATATTTT.

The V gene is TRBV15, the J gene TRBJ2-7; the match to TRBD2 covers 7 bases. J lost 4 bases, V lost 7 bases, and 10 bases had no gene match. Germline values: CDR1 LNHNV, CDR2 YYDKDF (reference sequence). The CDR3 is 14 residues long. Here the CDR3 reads CATKSGIPPYEQYF. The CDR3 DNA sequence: TGTGCCACCAAGAGCGGGATACCCCCTTACGAGCAGTACTTC.

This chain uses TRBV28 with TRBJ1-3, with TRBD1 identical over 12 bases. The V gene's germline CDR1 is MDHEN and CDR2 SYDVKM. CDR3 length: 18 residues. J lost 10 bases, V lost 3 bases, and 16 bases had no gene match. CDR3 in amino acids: CASSLGDPGTGGGKTIYF. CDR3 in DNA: TGTGCCAGCAGTTTGGGGGATCCCGGGACAGGGGGCGGGAAGACCATATATTTT.

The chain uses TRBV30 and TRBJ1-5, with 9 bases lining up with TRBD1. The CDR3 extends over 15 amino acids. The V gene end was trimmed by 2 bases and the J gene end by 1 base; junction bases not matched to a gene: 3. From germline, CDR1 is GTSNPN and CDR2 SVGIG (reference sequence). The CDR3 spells CAWSLGTGSNQPQHF. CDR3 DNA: TGTGCCTGGAGTCTAGGGACAGGGAGCAATCAGCCCCAGCATTTT.

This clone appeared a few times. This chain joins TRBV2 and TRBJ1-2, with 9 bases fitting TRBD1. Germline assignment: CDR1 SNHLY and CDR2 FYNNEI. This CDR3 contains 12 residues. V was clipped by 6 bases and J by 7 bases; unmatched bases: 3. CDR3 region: CASSEQGAGYTF. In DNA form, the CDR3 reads TGTGCCAGCAGCGAACAGGGGGCTGGCTACACCTTC.

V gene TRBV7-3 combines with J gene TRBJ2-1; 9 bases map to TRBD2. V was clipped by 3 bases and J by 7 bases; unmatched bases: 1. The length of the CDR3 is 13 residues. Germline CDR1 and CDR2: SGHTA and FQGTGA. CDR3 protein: CASSFSGGNEQFF. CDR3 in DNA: TGTGCCAGCAGCTTCAGCGGGGGGAATGAGCAGTTCTTC. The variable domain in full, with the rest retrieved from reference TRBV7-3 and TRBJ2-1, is GAGVSQTPSNKVTEKGKYVELRCDPISGHTALYWYRQSLGQGPEFLIYFQGTGAADDSGLPNDRFFAVRPEGSVSTLKIQRTERGDSAVYLCASSFSGGNEQFFGPGTRLTVL.

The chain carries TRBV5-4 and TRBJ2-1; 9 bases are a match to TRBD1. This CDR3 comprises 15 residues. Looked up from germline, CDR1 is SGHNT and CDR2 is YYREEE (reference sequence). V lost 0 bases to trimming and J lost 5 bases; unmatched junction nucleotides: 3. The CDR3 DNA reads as TGTGCCAGCAGCTTGGCCGGGACAGGGAACAATGAGCAGTTCTTC. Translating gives CASSLAGTGNNEQFF.

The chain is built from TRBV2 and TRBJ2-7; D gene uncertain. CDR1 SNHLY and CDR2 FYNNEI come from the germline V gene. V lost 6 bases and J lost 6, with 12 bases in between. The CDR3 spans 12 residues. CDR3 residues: CASSAETGEQYF. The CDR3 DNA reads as TGTGCCAGCAGCGCGGAGACTGGCGAGCAGTACTTC.

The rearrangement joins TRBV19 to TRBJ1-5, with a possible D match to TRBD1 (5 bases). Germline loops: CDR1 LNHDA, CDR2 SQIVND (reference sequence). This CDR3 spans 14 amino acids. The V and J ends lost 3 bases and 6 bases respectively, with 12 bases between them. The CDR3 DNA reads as TGTGCCAGTAGTATCGTCCAGCAGGGTCAGCCCCAGCATTTT. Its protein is CASSIVQQGQPQHF.

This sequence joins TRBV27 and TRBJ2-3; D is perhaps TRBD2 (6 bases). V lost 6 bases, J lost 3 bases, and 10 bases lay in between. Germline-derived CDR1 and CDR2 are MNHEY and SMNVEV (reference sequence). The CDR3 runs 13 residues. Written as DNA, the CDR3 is TGTGCCAGCAGCCTCCGGGGGACAGATACGCAGTATTTT. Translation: CASSLRGTDTQYF.

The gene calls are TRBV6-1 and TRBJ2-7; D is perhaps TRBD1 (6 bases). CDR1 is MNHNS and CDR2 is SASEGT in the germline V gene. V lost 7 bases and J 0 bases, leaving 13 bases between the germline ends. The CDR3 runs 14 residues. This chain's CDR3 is CASTRQADSYEQYF. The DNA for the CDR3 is TGTGCCAGCACCCGACAGGCCGACTCCTACGAGCAGTACTTC.

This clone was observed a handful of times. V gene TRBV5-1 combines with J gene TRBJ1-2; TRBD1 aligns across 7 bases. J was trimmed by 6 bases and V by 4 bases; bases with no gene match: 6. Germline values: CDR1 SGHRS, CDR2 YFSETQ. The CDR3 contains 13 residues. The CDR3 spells CASSPTGVDGYTF. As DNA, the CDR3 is TGCGCCAGCAGCCCCACAGGGGTCGATGGCTACACCTTC.

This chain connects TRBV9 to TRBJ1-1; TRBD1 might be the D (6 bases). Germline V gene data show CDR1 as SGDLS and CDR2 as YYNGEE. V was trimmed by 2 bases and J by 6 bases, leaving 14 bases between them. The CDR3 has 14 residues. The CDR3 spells CASSVGQMGPEAFF. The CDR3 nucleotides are TGTGCCAGCAGCGTCGGACAGATGGGCCCTGAAGCTTTCTTT.